This TCR beta chain was identified in a study of vaccination effects on CD4 cells after COVID-19. Of note for this clone: Its specificity is not known.

After roughly ten days in culture, the CD4+ T cells were isolated. Two doses of either BNT162b2 or mRNA-1273 were given to each participant. Here immunoSEQ multiplex PCR was the method, and the copy in TCRdb shows in-frame clones only, minus some. The sample records approximately 74,000 clones, 65% to 80% being singletons. This CDR3 comprises 15 residues. The V end was cut by 0 bases, the J end by 2 bases, with 8 bases between. Germline CDR1 and CDR2: ENHRY and SYGVKD. This rearrangement joins TRBV10-3 to TRBJ1-5, with unresolved D. The sample here was CD4+ T cells from PBMCs cultured without peptide, taken after COVID-19 vaccination. The sequence was obtained from a human donor who received a COVID-19 vaccine. Here the CDR3 reads CAISESIPGNQPQHF. In nucleotides, the CDR3 is TGTGCCATCAGTGAGTCGATTCCGGGCAATCAGCCCCAGCATTTT.